The TCR beta chain described here comes from a study of spatial heterogeneity in lung cancer. On the study more broadly: TCR transcript counts in tumor regions correlated strongly with a T cell module score from matched bulk RNA-seq. Notes on the study in general: Mutation tallies in tumors tracked expanded intratumoral alpha and beta TCR counts.

This clonotype was observed at least ten times. The antigen is unknown. Time point denoted: sample taken at primary tumor resection. Extraction of whole RNA from tumor, nontumor lung or frozen PBMC preceded unsorted sequencing. The CDR3 runs to 12 residues. The V end lost 4 bases, the J end lost 5 bases, and 12 bases lay between the germline ends. Germline CDR1 and CDR2: SQVTM and ANQGSEA. Single TCR cDNA molecules each had their own unique molecular identifier. In TCRdb, the 5' RACE reads were re-called with MiXCR into one record per CDR3 protein. The sample holds about 3,800 distinct CDR3 sequences, over 8.5% seen once.

The gene calls are TRBV29-1 and TRBJ2-7; D is possibly TRBD1 or TRBD2 (5 bases each). The clonotype originates from a male donor with early-stage non-small cell lung cancer. The specimen comprised lung tumor tissue, sampled at surgery. The CDR3 DNA follows: TGCAGCGTTGGTTCCGGGGCCAACGAGCAGTACTTC. It is translated as CSVGSGANEQYF.